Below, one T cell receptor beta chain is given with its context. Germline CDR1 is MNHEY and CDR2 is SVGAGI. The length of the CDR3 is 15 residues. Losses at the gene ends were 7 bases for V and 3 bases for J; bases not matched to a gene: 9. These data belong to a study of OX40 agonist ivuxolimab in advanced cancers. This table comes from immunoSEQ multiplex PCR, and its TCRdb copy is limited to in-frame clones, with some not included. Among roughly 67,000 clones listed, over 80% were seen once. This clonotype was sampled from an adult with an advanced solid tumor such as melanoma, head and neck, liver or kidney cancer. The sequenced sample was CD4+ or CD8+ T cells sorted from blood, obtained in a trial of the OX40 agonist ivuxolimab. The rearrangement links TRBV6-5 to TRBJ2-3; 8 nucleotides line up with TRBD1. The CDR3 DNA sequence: TGTGCCAGCAACCCGACAGGGGCGCGAACAGATACGCAGTATTTT. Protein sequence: CASNPTGARTDTQYF.